A single sample gave rise to the 19 T cell receptor beta chains below, sequenced in a study of blood T cell repertoires in COVID-19. Sequencing was performed with immunoSEQ multiplex PCR; in TCRdb, only in-frame clones are kept and a portion is missing. This table holds more than 300,000 clones, 80% to 90% found once. Sequenced: peripheral blood. The receptors were gathered from a woman aged 45-59 years with acute or convalescent COVID-19.

This clone was detected only once. The gene calls are TRBV27 and TRBJ2-7; 7 bases align to TRBD1. This CDR3 has 13 residues. V trimming: 6 bases; J trimming: 2 bases; junction bases outside the gene matches: 4. Germline V gene sequence: CDR1 MNHEY, CDR2 SMNVEV (reference sequence). CDR3 sequence reads: CASSHGQAYEQYF. Written as DNA, the CDR3 is TGTGCCAGCAGCCACGGACAGGCCTACGAGCAGTACTTC.

The chain combines TRBV19 with TRBJ2-3; the D is unclear. V was cut by 4 bases and J by 2 bases, with 4 bases left in between. Germline CDR1 LNHDA, CDR2 SQIVND (reference sequence). This CDR3 is built from 12 residues. The CDR3 loop reads CASSRLTDTQYF. The CDR3, as DNA: TGTGCCAGTAGTAGGCTCACAGATACGCAGTATTTT.

This clone was observed once. The chain combines TRBV11-2 with TRBJ2-7; 12 bases map to TRBD2. The V gene's germline CDR1 is SGHAT and CDR2 FQNNGV. The CDR3 sequence is 15 residues long. V dropped 1 base and J dropped 12; count of bases not matched to a gene: 10. The CDR3 protein is CASSLALAGGTGRYF. DNA for the CDR3: TGTGCCAGCAGCTTAGCACTAGCGGGAGGCACAGGGAGGTACTTC.

This clone appeared many times. The chain employs TRBV24-1 and TRBJ2-1; 8 bases line up with TRBD1. After removal of 2 bases from V and 1 base from J, the junction contained 6 bases not matched to a gene. This CDR3 has 17 residues. The germline gives CDR1 KGHDR, CDR2 SFDVKD. The CDR3 region is CATSDSWTGKSYNEQFF. The CDR3, as DNA: TGTGCCACCAGTGATTCGTGGACAGGGAAGTCCTACAATGAGCAGTTCTTC.

The chain is built from TRBV14 and TRBJ1-1, with D perhaps matching TRBD1 (5 bases). CDR1 SGHDN and CDR2 FVKESK come from the germline V gene. V gave up 4 bases and J gave up 10 bases, with 16 bases separating them. The CDR3 extends over 13 amino acids. CDR3 sequence: CASSPWGPGGAFF. The CDR3 DNA sequence: TGTGCCAGCAGCCCTTGGGGCCCGGGGGGAGCTTTCTTT. The variable domain in full, completed from reference TRBV14 and TRBJ1-1, reads EAGVTQFPSHSVIEKGQTVTLRCDPISGHDNLYWYRRVMGKEIKFLLHFVKESKQDESGMPNNRFLAERTGGTYSTLKVQPAELEDSGVYFCASSPWGPGGAFFGQGTRLTVV.

This clone occurred once. The rearrangement links TRBV7-6 to TRBJ2-7, with D unclear. This CDR3 has 13 amino acids. V lost 1 base and J lost 3, with 7 bases in between. Germline loops: CDR1 SGHVS, CDR2 FNYEAQ. The CDR3 DNA follows: TGTGCCAGCAGCTTAGGCCAGTACTACGAGCAGTACTTC. Translating it yields CASSLGQYYEQYF.

The CDR3 DNA follows: TGTGCCAGCAGCCAAGATCGGACAGGGGTTCAGCCCCAGCATTTT. This codes for CASSQDRTGVQPQHF. This chain uses TRBV4-2 with TRBJ1-5; 9 bases map to TRBD1. Germline V CDR1 and CDR2: LGHNA, YNFKEQ. V lost 0 bases, J lost 6 bases, and 3 bases stayed unmatched. This CDR3 is 15 amino acids long.

The rearrangement joins TRBV4-1 to TRBJ2-7, with TRBD2 as a possible D gene (6 bases). Trimming left V 0 bases short and J 2 bases short, with 17 bases between. This CDR3 has 17 amino acids. Germline values: CDR1 MGHRA, CDR2 YSYEKL. The CDR3: CASSQDTGGGVTYEQYF. The CDR3 DNA is TGCGCCAGCAGCCAAGATACGGGCGGCGGGGTCACCTACGAGCAGTACTTC.

Concerning this clone: A junction boundary mismatches the germline segment, possibly from a read error. The chain uses TRBV5-5 and TRBJ2-5; 7 positions agree with TRBD2. The CDR3 length is 15 residues. CDR1 and CDR2 (germline): SGHKS, YYEKEE (reference sequence). The CDR3 spells CASSLAGDLQETQYF. DNA for the CDR3: TGTGCCAGCAGTTTGGCGGGGGACCTCCAAGAGACCCAGTACTTC.

This CDR3 is CASSLSRDEQFF. The CDR3 coding sequence is TGTGCCAGCAGCTTATCTAGAGATGAGCAGTTCTTC. V and J are TRBV5-6 and TRBJ2-1, with unresolved D. The CDR3 is made up of 12 amino acids. The V end was cut by 2 bases, the J end by 8 bases, with 8 bases between. The V gene's germline CDR1 is SGHDT and CDR2 YYEEEE.

V and J are TRBV2 and TRBJ2-1; 8 nucleotides match TRBD1. The CDR3 runs 15 residues. With V trimmed by 6 bases and J by 4 bases, 8 bases remained unmatched. From germline, CDR1 is SNHLY and CDR2 FYNNEI. CDR3 sequence (DNA): TGTGCCAGCAGGGACGACAGGGGATCTTACAATGAGCAGTTCTTC. Residues: CASRDDRGSYNEQFF.

The V and J genes are TRBV27 and TRBJ2-2, with 7 bases aligning to TRBD1. CDR3 length: 15 amino acids. Trimming took 8 bases from V and 3 from J; bases not matched to a gene: 9. From germline, CDR1 is MNHEY and CDR2 SMNVEV (reference sequence). The CDR3 sequence: CASGKWQGDTGELFF. CDR3 sequence (DNA): TGTGCCAGCGGAAAGTGGCAGGGGGACACCGGGGAGCTGTTTTTT.

This rearrangement joins TRBV19 to TRBJ2-6; TRBD1 matches at 8 bases. From germline, CDR1 is LNHDA and CDR2 SQIVND (reference sequence). CDR3 length: 16 amino acids. Germline trimming cut 6 bases from V and 4 bases from J; bases unmatched to any gene: 8. In DNA form, the CDR3 reads TGTGCCAGTAGCAGGGGGCGAGTAGCCGGGGCCAACGTCCTGACTTTC. Protein: CASSRGRVAGANVLTF. Full variable domain (remainder filled in from reference TRBV19 and TRBJ2-6): DGGITQSPKYLFRKEGQNVTLSCEQNLNHDAMYWYRQDPGQGLRLIYYSQIVNDFQKGDIAEGYSVSREKKESFPLTVTSAQKNPTAFYLCASSRGRVAGANVLTFGAGSRLTVL.

V is TRBV6-5 and J is TRBJ1-4; D perhaps matches TRBD1 (5 bases). V was clipped by 2 bases and J by 8 bases, with 15 bases between them. Germline V lookup: CDR1 MNHEY, CDR2 SVGAGI. The CDR3 runs 15 residues. CDR3 protein: CASSYGPGRGEKLFF. The CDR3 nucleotides read TGTGCCAGCAGTTACGGGCCAGGGCGGGGAGAAAAACTGTTTTTT.

The chain is built from TRBV30 and TRBJ1-4; 11 bases match TRBD1. Germline V gene sequence: CDR1 GTSNPN, CDR2 SVGIG (reference sequence). This CDR3 is 16 amino acids long. Unmatched junction bases numbered 11, after V lost 5 bases and J lost 6 bases. The CDR3 nucleotides are TGTGCCTGGGGACAGGGGGCAGATTATAAAGATGAAAAACTGTTTTTT. Translated: CAWGQGADYKDEKLFF.

The chain joins TRBV25-1 to TRBJ2-5; no reliable D call. CDR1 MGHDK and CDR2 SYGVNS come from the germline V gene. The CDR3 is 13 residues long. The ends were cut back, 6 bases at V and 2 bases at J, with 10 bases in the middle. CDR3 in amino acids: CASSPTRQETQYF. CDR3 in DNA: TGTGCCAGCAGCCCAACTCGACAAGAGACCCAGTACTTC. Full variable domain (remainder filled in from reference TRBV25-1 and TRBJ2-5): EADIYQTPRYLVIGTGKKITLECSQTMGHDKMYWYQQDPGMELHLIHYSYGVNSTEKGDLSSESTVSRIRTEHFPLTLESARPSHTSQYLCASSPTRQETQYFGPGTRLLVL.

The chain employs TRBV21-1 and TRBJ2-7; the table gives TRBD1 as D, unverified against the DNA. TRBV21-1 has pseudogene status. This CDR3 contains 17 residues. CDR3: CASSNYLAGAGYYEQYV. In DNA form, the CDR3 reads TGTGCCAGCAGCAATTATTTAGCTGGGGCAGGTTACTACGAGCAGTACGTC.

The chain links TRBV29-1 to TRBJ1-2, with 7 bases identical to TRBD1. Germline values: CDR1 SQVTM, CDR2 ANQGSEA. This CDR3 spans 16 amino acids. With 3 bases clipped from V and 6 bases from J, the junction kept 16 bases outside the gene matches. CDR3 in amino acids: CSVEGSLGRGLDGYTF. In DNA form, the CDR3 reads TGCAGCGTTGAGGGTTCATTGGGCAGGGGGTTGGATGGCTACACCTTC.

The chain couples TRBV29-1 to TRBJ1-4; 8 bases map to TRBD1. This CDR3 has 13 residues. Germline CDR1 reads SQVTM; CDR2 reads ANQGSEA. Unmatched junction bases numbered 8, after V lost 6 bases and J lost 8 bases. The CDR3 loop is CSVADRAYEKLFF. CDR3 DNA sequence: TGCAGCGTAGCGGACAGGGCATACGAAAAACTGTTTTTT.